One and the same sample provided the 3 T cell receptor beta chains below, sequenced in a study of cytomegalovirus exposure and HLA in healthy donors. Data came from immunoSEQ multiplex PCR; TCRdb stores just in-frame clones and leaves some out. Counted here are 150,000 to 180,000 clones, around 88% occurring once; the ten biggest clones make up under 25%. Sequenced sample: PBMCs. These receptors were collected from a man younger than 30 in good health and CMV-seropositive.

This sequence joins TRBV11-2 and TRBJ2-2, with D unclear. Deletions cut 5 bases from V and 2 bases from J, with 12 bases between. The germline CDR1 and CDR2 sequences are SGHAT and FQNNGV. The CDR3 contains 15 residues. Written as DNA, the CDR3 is TGTGCCAGCAGCCCCTCGCGGTCCAACACCGGGGAGCTGTTTTTT. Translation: CASSPSRSNTGELFF.

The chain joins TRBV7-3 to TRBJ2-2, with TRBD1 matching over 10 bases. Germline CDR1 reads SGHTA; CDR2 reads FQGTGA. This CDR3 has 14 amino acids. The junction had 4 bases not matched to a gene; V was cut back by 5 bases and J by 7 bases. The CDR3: CASSRDRGSGELFF. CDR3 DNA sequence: TGTGCCAGCAGCCGGGACAGGGGAAGCGGGGAGCTGTTTTTT.

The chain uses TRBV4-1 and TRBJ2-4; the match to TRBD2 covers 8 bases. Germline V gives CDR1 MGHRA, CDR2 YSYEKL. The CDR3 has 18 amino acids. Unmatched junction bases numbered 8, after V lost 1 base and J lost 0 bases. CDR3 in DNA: TGCGCCAGCAGCCAAGGGCAGGCTAGCGGGTTAGCCAAAAACATTCAGTACTTC. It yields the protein CASSQGQASGLAKNIQYF.